Listed below are T cell receptor beta chains from one sample, sequenced in a study of control samples from healthy donors and cancer patients. Produced via immunoSEQ multiplex PCR; TCRdb's table is partial and in-frame only. The sample lists over 100,000 clones; approximately 88% were seen once. Material: blood. These receptors were obtained from a man aged 35 to 55 in good health. CDR3s include the opening cysteine and the closing phenylalanine or tryptophan. Each record gives: J gene, clone size, V gene, D gene, CDR3 DNA, CDR3 protein. D genes are given only for firm matches. Only part of the rows carry a size: once, few, many, or a class if the clone is expanded.

J gene: TRBJ2-1
clone size: once
V gene: TRBV3-1/TRBV3-2
D gene: TRBD2
CDR3 DNA: TGTGCCAGCAGCCAAGTGGGGAGCGGGGGGGCCGACGATGAGCAGTTCTTC
CDR3 protein: CASSQVGSGGADDEQFF

J gene: TRBJ2-7
clone size: -
V gene: TRBV9
D gene: TRBD1
CDR3 DNA: TGTGCCAGCAGCGTAGGGGACAGGGGGCCCTACGAGCAGTACTTC
CDR3 protein: CASSVGDRGPYEQYF

J gene: TRBJ2-3
clone size: -
V gene: TRBV4-2
D gene: TRBD2
CDR3 DNA: TGTGCCAGCAGCCAAGTGGGGCGGGGGGGCACAGATACGCAGTATTTT
CDR3 protein: CASSQVGRGGTDTQYF

J gene: TRBJ2-7
clone size: -
V gene: TRBV9
D gene: TRBD1
CDR3 DNA: TGTGCCAGCAGCGTAGATGGGACAGGGCAGGTCGAGCAGTACTTC
CDR3 protein: CASSVDGTGQVEQYF

J gene: TRBJ1-2
clone size: few
V gene: TRBV5-5
D gene: TRBD1
CDR3 DNA: TGTGCCAGCAGCCAGGGTGGGGACAGGTGGAGCTACACCTTC
CDR3 protein: CASSQGGDRWSYTF

J gene: TRBJ2-7
clone size: -
V gene: TRBV7-9
D gene: -
CDR3 DNA: TGTGCCAGCAGCGACACGGGCTTTTGGTGGGACGAGCAGTACTTC
CDR3 protein: CASSDTGFWWDEQYF

J gene: TRBJ1-4
clone size: -
V gene: TRBV25-1
D gene: -
CDR3 DNA: TGTGCCAGCAGTGAATATAAGGGGATTCAGGAAAAACTGTTTTTT
CDR3 protein: CASSEYKGIQEKLFF

J gene: TRBJ1-1
clone size: once
V gene: TRBV3-1/TRBV3-2
D gene: -
CDR3 DNA: TGTGCCAGCAGCCAAAGGGTAACTAGGGTAGGGACTGAAGCTTTCTTT
CDR3 protein: CASSQRVTRVGTEAFF

J gene: TRBJ2-5
clone size: -
V gene: TRBV5-4
D gene: -
CDR3 DNA: TGTGCCAGCAGCTTGGCGTCAGGGGCGACTATGAAGACCCAGTACTTC
CDR3 protein: CASSLASGATMKTQYF

J gene: TRBJ2-7
clone size: -
V gene: TRBV7-3
D gene: TRBD2
CDR3 DNA: TGTGCCAGCAGCTTGCTAGCGGGGGACTCCTACGAGCAGTACTTC
CDR3 protein: CASSLLAGDSYEQYF

J gene: TRBJ2-7
clone size: -
V gene: TRBV4-1
D gene: TRBD1
CDR3 DNA: TGCGCCAGCAGCCCCGCCCCCGGGACAGATTACTCCTACGAGCAGTACTTC
CDR3 protein: CASSPAPGTDYSYEQYF

J gene: TRBJ2-6
clone size: once
V gene: TRBV20-1
D gene: TRBD1
CDR3 DNA: TGCAGTGCTAGTACCCGGGACAGGGAACATTCTGGGGCCAACGTCCTGACTTTC
CDR3 protein: CSASTRDREHSGANVLTF